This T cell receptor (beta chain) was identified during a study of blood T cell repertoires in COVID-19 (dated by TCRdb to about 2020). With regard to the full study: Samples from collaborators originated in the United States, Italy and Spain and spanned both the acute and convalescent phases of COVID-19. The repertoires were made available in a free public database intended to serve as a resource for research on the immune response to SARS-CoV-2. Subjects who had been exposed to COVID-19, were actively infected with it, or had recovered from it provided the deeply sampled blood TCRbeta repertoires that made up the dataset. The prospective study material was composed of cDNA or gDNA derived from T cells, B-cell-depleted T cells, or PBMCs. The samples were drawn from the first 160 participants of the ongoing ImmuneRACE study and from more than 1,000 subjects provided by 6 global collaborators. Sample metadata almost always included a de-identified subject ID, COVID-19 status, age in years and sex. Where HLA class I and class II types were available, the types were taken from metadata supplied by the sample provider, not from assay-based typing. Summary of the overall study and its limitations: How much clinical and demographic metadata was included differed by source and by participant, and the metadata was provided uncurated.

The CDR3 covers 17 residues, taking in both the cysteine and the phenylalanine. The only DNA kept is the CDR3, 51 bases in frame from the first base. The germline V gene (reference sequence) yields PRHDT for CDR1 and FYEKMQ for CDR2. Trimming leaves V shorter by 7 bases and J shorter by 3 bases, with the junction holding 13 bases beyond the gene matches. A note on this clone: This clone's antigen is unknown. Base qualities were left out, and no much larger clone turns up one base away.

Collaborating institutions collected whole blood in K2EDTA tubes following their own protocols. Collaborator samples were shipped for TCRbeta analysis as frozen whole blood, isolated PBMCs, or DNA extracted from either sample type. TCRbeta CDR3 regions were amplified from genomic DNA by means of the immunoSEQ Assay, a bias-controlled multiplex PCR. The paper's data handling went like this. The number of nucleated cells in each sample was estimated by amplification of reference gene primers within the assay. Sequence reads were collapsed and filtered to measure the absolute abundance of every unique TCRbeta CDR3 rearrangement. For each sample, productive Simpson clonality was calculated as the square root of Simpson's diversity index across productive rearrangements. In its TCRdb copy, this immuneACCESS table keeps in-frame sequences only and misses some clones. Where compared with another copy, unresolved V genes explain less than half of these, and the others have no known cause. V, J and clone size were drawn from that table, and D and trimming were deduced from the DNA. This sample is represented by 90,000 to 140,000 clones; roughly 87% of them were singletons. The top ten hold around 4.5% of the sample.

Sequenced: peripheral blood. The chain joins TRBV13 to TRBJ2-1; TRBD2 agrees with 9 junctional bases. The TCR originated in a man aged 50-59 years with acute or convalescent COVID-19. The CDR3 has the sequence CASTPALASGIYNEQFF. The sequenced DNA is TGTGCCAGCACCCCTGCCTTGGCTAGCGGGATCTACAATGAGCAGTTCTTC.